This passage covers 3 T cell receptor beta chains from one sample sequenced in a study of T cell responses to AZD1222 COVID-19 vaccine (dated by TCRdb to the early 2020s). The library came from the immunoSEQ multiplex PCR assay. TCRdb carries this immuneACCESS record with in-frame sequences only. Its versions omit some clonotypes, under half of them owing to an unresolved V gene in the studies checked, with the rest unexplained. The sample yields 150,000 or so clones; 85% to 95% were counted once. The top ten hold over 0.85% of the sample. The sample's time point, from its label and the paper: baseline before first vaccination. The treatment or condition label for this specimen denotes: meningococcal conjugate vaccine given as trial control. The input for sequencing was peripheral blood, taken on day 0 of MenACWY control vaccination. These receptors came from an adult in good health.

The chain combines TRBV29-1 with TRBJ1-2; 9 bases are shared with TRBD1. There are 14 residues in the CDR3. Germline V CDR1 and CDR2: SQVTM, ANQGSEA. J was trimmed by 0 bases and V by 7 bases; bases with no gene match: 6. CDR3 DNA: TGCAGCGATACCGGGACAGGGCCTAACTATGGCTACACCTTC. It specifies CSDTGTGPNYGYTF. Drawing the rest from reference TRBV29-1 and TRBJ1-2, the complete variable domain is SAVISQKPSRDICQRGTSLTIQCQVDSQVTMMFWYRQQPGQSLTLIATANQGSEATYESGFVIDKFPISRPNLTFSTLTVSNMSPEDSSIYLCSDTGTGPNYGYTFGSGTRLTVV.

This clone was seen once. This rearrangement joins TRBV19 to TRBJ1-5; D is undetermined. There are 14 residues in the CDR3. V was clipped by 0 bases and J by 0 bases, with 3 bases between them. From germline, CDR1 is LNHDA and CDR2 SQIVND (reference sequence). The CDR3 loop reads CASSIESSNQPQHF. Here the CDR3 DNA reads TGTGCCAGTAGTATAGAAAGTAGCAATCAGCCCCAGCATTTT.

The V call is TRBV4-1, the J call TRBJ1-3; D remains unclear. Germline V lookup: CDR1 MGHRA, CDR2 YSYEKL. Trimming took 5 bases from V and 0 from J, leaving 11 bases between them. This CDR3 has 15 amino acids. The CDR3 loop is CASSGLGLSGNTIYF. DNA of the CDR3: TGCGCCAGCAGCGGACTAGGACTCTCTGGAAACACCATATATTTT.